The next 17 T cell receptor beta chains were all read from a single sample in a study of control samples from healthy donors and cancer patients. Libraries were prepared by immunoSEQ multiplex PCR; TCRdb keeps only in-frame clonotypes and omits some of them. This table has about 85,000 clones, 85% to 90% appearing once. Sequenced input: blood. The source of these receptors is a man in his fifties in good health.

The chain recombines TRBV6-2 or TRBV6-3 with TRBJ1-6; the D gene is possibly TRBD1 (5 bases). Germline V gene sequence: CDR1 MNHEY, CDR2 SVGEGT. V shed 6 bases and J shed 0 bases, with 12 bases lying between them. The CDR3 totals 16 residues. The DNA for the CDR3 is TGTGCCAGCAGCCCTGACAGCAGCTCCTATAATTCACCCCTCCACTTT. The encoded protein is CASSPDSSSYNSPLHF.

The rearrangement links TRBV5-6 to TRBJ2-5; D may be TRBD1 or TRBD2 (5 bases each). Germline loops: CDR1 SGHDT, CDR2 YYEEEE. Trimming shortened V by 7 bases and J by 1 base, and 11 bases separated the two germline ends. This CDR3 spans 13 amino acids. CDR3 sequence reads: CASGAGTQETQYF. Written as DNA, the CDR3 is TGTGCCAGCGGGGCCGGGACCCAAGAGACCCAGTACTTC. The full variable domain, rest sourced from reference TRBV5-6 and TRBJ2-5, is DAGVTQSPTHLIKTRGQQVTLRCSPKSGHDTVSWYQQALGQGPQFIFQYYEEEERQRGNFPDRFSGHQFPNYSSELNVNALLLGDSALYLCASGAGTQETQYFGPGTRLLVL.

The chain couples TRBV28 to TRBJ1-1; perhaps TRBD1 as D (6 bases). The germline V gene encodes CDR1 MDHEN and CDR2 SYDVKM. CDR3 length: 12 residues. The V gene lost 5 bases and the J gene lost 7 bases, with 11 bases spanning the gap. For the CDR3, the DNA is TGTGCCAGCAGTCAGAGACAGGATGAAGCTTTCTTT. Its protein is CASSQRQDEAFF.

The rearrangement links TRBV5-8 to TRBJ2-1, with 13 positions matching TRBD2. This CDR3 is built from 15 residues. The germline V gene encodes CDR1 SGHTS and CDR2 YDEGEE. With V trimmed by 1 base and J by 10 bases, 5 bases remained unmatched. CDR3 region: CASSLTSGGAEEQFF. The CDR3 DNA is TGTGCCAGCAGCTTGACTAGCGGGGGGGCCGAAGAGCAGTTCTTC.

This clone was observed once. V usage is TRBV6-1 and J usage is TRBJ1-2; TRBD1 is a possible D gene (5 bases). Germline CDR1 reads MNHNS; CDR2 reads SASEGT. V shed 0 bases and J shed 8 bases, with 13 bases lying between them. The CDR3 consists of 14 residues. The CDR3 DNA is TGTGCCAGCAGTGAAGCGGGGCTCCTGGGCGGCTACACCTTC. Protein product: CASSEAGLLGGYTF.

V usage is TRBV14 and J usage is TRBJ1-2; TRBD1 agrees at 8 bases. Per germline, CDR1 SGHDN and CDR2 FVKESK. Trimming took 4 bases from V and 6 from J; bases not matched to a gene: 10. The CDR3 is 15 residues long. DNA of the CDR3: TGTGCCAGCAGCCCCCGACAGGGGCGGCAGGATGGCTACACCTTC. Residues: CASSPRQGRQDGYTF.

The chain has TRBV7-2 and TRBJ1-1; D perhaps matches TRBD1 (6 bases). There are 15 residues in the CDR3. CDR1 and CDR2 (germline): SGHTA, FQGNSA. Trimming stripped 5 bases from V and 4 bases from J, with 17 bases between. The DNA of the CDR3 is TGTGCCAGCAGCCCTGGAGGGGGAATCGGCACTGAAGCTTTCTTT. This gives the protein CASSPGGGIGTEAFF.

The chain combines TRBV9 with TRBJ2-3; 16 bases are a match to TRBD2. This CDR3 comprises 19 residues. The V gene's germline CDR1 is SGDLS and CDR2 YYNGEE. V was pared by 9 bases and J by 3 bases, with 16 bases of the junction left unmatched. CDR3 nucleotides: TGTGCCACGAGACCGGGACTAGCGGGGGGGAGAGGTCGGACAGATACGCAGTATTTT. Translation gives CATRPGLAGGRGRTDTQYF.

The chain joins TRBV5-1 to TRBJ1-6; D is perhaps TRBD1 (6 bases). Germline assignment: CDR1 SGHRS and CDR2 YFSETQ. This CDR3 has 12 amino acids. The V end lost 0 bases, the J end lost 13 bases, and 8 bases lay between the germline ends. CDR3 nucleotide sequence: TGCGCCAGCAGCTTGGACAGGGATCCCCTCCACTTT. It is translated as CASSLDRDPLHF.

V usage is TRBV7-9 and J usage is TRBJ1-1; D unclear. Trimming took 2 bases from V and 8 from J, leaving 15 bases between them. The CDR3 is made up of 14 amino acids. Germline assignment: CDR1 SEHNR and CDR2 FQNEAQ (reference sequence). CDR3: CASSLWTVGGEAFF. CDR3 sequence (DNA): TGTGCCAGCAGCTTATGGACTGTTGGAGGCGAAGCTTTCTTT.

The V gene is TRBV2, the J gene TRBJ1-2, with D perhaps matching TRBD1 (5 bases). This CDR3 region has 13 residues. Germline CDR1 is SNHLY and CDR2 is FYNNEI. V dropped 6 bases and J dropped 4 bases, with 12 bases sitting between them. The DNA of the CDR3 is TGTGCCAGCAGGACTGGACACGCCTATGGCTACACCTTC. Translated, it gives CASRTGHAYGYTF.

V gene TRBV27 combines with J gene TRBJ1-1; no reliable D call. Germline CDR1 and CDR2: MNHEY and SMNVEV (reference sequence). This CDR3 has 13 amino acids. V lost 6 bases, J lost 5 bases, and 13 bases lay in between. The chain's CDR3 is CASRMTGRTEAFF. DNA for the CDR3: TGTGCCAGCAGGATGACGGGTCGGACTGAAGCTTTCTTT.

The chain employs TRBV5-1 and TRBJ2-2; no clear D. The germline V gene has CDR1 SGHRS and CDR2 YFSETQ. The germline V and J ends were trimmed by 0 bases and 2 bases, with 8 bases remaining between them. This CDR3 contains 15 residues. The CDR3 coding sequence is TGCGCCAGCAGCTTGGACGGCACCAACACCGGGGAGCTGTTTTTT. Its translation is CASSLDGTNTGELFF.

The genes are TRBV30 and TRBJ1-3, with no clear D. CDR1 GTSNPN and CDR2 SVGIG come from the germline V gene (reference sequence). The germline V and J ends were trimmed by 0 bases and 0 bases, with 15 bases remaining between them. The CDR3 has 17 amino acids. The CDR3 protein is CAWSVRVVAGSGNTIYF. The CDR3 nucleotides are TGTGCCTGGAGTGTAAGGGTCGTGGCCGGCTCTGGAAACACCATATATTTT.

The chain carries TRBV5-1 and TRBJ2-3, with TRBD1 matching 10 bases. The CDR3 contains 17 residues. Germline assignment: CDR1 SGHRS and CDR2 YFSETQ. The V segment lost 5 bases and the J segment 1 base; nucleotides outside the gene matches: 10. The chain's CDR3 is CASSRDRGASGTDTQYF. The CDR3 bases are TGCGCCAGCAGTAGGGACAGGGGTGCGTCTGGCACAGATACGCAGTATTTT.

Here the CDR3 reads CASSLRTVNTGELFF. DNA for the CDR3: TGTGCCAGCAGCTTGCGGACAGTTAACACCGGGGAGCTGTTTTTT. The chain has TRBV5-6 and TRBJ2-2; TRBD1 is a possible D gene (6 bases). Germline-derived CDR1 and CDR2 are SGHDT and YYEEEE. CDR3 length: 15 residues. V lost 1 base, J lost 2 bases, and 9 bases lay in between. The full variable domain, completed using reference TRBV5-6 and TRBJ2-2, is DAGVTQSPTHLIKTRGQQVTLRCSPKSGHDTVSWYQQALGQGPQFIFQYYEEEERQRGNFPDRFSGHQFPNYSSELNVNALLLGDSALYLCASSLRTVNTGELFFGEGSRLTVL.

The gene calls are TRBV9 and TRBJ1-6; 11 nucleotides align to TRBD1. J lost 10 bases, V lost 3 bases, and 0 bases had no gene match. This CDR3 contains 13 residues. The V gene's germline CDR1 is SGDLS and CDR2 YYNGEE. CDR3 protein: CASSGTGGSPLHF. Here the CDR3 DNA reads TGTGCCAGCAGCGGGACAGGGGGCTCACCCCTCCACTTT. The full variable domain, with the rest looked up from reference TRBV9 and TRBJ1-6, is DSGVTQTPKHLITATGQRVTLRCSPRSGDLSVYWYQQSLDQGLQFLIQYYNGEERAKGNILERFSAQQFPDLHSELNLSSLELGDSALYFCASSGTGGSPLHFGNGTRLTVT.